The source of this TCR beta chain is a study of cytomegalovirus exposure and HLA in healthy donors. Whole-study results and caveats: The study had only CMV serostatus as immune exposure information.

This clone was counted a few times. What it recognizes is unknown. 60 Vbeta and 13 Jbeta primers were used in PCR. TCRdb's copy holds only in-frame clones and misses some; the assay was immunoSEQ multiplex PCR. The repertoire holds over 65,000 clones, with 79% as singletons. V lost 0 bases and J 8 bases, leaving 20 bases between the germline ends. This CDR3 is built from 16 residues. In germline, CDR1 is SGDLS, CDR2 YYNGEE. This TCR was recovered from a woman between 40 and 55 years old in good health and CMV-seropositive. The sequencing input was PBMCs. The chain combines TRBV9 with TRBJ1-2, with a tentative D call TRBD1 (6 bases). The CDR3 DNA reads TGTGCCAGCAGCGTAGATCAACGCCCTCGCAGGGGCGGCTACACCTTC. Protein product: CASSVDQRPRRGGYTF. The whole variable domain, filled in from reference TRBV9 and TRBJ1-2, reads DSGVTQTPKHLITATGQRVTLRCSPRSGDLSVYWYQQSLDQGLQFLIQYYNGEERAKGNILERFSAQQFPDLHSELNLSSLELGDSALYFCASSVDQRPRRGGYTFGSGTRLTVV.